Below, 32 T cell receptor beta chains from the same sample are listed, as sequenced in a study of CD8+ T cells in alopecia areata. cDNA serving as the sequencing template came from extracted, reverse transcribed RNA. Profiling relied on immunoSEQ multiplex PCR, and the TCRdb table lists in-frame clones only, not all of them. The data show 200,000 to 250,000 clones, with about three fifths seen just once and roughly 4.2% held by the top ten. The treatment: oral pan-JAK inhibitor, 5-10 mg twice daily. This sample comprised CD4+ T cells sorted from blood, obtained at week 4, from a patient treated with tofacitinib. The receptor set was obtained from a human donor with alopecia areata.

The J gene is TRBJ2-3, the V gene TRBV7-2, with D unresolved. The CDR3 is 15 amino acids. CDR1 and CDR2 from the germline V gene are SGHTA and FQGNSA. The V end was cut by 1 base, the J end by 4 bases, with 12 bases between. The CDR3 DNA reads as TGTGCCAGCAGCTTAGGTCTCCTTCGGGCAGATACGCAGTATTTT. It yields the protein CASSLGLLRADTQYF.

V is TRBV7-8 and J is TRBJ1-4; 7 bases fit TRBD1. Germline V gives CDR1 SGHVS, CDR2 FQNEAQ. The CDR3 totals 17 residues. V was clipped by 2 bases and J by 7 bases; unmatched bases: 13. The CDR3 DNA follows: TGTGCCAGCAGCTTAACCGTGGCAAGACAGGGTGGTGAAAAACTGTTTTTT. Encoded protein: CASSLTVARQGGEKLFF.

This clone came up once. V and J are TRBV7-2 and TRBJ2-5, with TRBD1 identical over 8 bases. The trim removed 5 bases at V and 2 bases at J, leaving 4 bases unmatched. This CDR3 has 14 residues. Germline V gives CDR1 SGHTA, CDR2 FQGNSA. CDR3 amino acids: CASSTRQGQETQYF. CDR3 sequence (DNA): TGTGCCAGCAGCACACGACAGGGGCAAGAGACCCAGTACTTC.

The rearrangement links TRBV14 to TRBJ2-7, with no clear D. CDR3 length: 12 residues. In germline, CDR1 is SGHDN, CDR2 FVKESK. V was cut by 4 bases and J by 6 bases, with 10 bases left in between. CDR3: CASSPNIGEQYF. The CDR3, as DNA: TGTGCCAGCAGCCCCAATATTGGCGAGCAGTACTTC.

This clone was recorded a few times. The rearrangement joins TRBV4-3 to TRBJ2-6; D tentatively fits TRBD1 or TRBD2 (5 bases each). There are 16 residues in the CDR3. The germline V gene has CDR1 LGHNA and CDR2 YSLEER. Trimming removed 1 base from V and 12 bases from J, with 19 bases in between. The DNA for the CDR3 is TGCGCCAGCAGCCAAGCTCCTGGGACCTCCCAGCCCGTCCTGACTTTC. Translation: CASSQAPGTSQPVLTF.

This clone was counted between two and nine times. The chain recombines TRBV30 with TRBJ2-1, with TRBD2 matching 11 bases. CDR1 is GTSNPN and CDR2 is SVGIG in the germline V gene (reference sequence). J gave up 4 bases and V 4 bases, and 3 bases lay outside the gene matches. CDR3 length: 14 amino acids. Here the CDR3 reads CAWTSGGIYNEQFF. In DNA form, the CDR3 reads TGTGCCTGGACTAGCGGGGGGATTTACAATGAGCAGTTCTTC. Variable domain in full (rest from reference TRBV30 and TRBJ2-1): SQTIHQWPATLVQPVGSPLSLECTVEGTSNPNLYWYRQAAGRGLQLLFYSVGIGQISSEVPQNLSASRPQDRQFILSSKKLLLSDSGFYLCAWTSGGIYNEQFFGPGTRLTVL.

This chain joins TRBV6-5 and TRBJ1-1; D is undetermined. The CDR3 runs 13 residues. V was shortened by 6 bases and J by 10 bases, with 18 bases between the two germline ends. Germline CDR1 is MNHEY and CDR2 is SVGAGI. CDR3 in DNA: TGTGCCAGCAGCCCATCCGAAGGGCTAGGAGCTTTCTTT. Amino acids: CASSPSEGLGAFF.

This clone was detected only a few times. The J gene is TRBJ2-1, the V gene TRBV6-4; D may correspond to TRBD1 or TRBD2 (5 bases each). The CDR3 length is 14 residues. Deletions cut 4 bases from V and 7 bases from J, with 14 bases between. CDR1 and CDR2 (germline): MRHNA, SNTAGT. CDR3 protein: CASSATGPPNEQFF. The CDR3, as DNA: TGTGCCAGCAGTGCGACGGGACCGCCTAATGAGCAGTTCTTC.

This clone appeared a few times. The CDR3 coding sequence is TGTGCCAGCAGTGAAGCGGGCAGACCGACAGGGAGCCAGTACTTC. As protein: CASSEAGRPTGSQYF. This chain joins TRBV2 and TRBJ2-5; 7 bases agree with TRBD1. Germline V gives CDR1 SNHLY, CDR2 FYNNEI. Unmatched junction bases numbered 11, after V lost 0 bases and J lost 10 bases. The length of the CDR3 is 15 residues.

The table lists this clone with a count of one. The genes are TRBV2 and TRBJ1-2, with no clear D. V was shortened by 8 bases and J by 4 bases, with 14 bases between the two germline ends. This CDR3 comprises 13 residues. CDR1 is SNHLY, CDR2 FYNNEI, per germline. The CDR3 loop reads CASFRFPGYGYTF. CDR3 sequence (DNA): TGTGCCAGCTTTAGGTTTCCCGGCTATGGCTACACCTTC.

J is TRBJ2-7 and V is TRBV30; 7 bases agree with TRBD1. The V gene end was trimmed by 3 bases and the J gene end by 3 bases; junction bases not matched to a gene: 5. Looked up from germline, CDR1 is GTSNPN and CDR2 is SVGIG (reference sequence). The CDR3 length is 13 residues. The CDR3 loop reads CAWRRQGNYEQYF. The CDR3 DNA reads TGTGCCTGGAGGAGACAGGGCAACTACGAGCAGTACTTC.

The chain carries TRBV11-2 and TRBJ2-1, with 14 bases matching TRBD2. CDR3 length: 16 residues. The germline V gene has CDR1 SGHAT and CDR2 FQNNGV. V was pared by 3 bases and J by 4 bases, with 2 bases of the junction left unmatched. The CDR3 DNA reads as TGTGCCAGCAGCTTCGGGACTAGCGGGGGATACAATGAGCAGTTCTTC. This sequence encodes CASSFGTSGGYNEQFF.

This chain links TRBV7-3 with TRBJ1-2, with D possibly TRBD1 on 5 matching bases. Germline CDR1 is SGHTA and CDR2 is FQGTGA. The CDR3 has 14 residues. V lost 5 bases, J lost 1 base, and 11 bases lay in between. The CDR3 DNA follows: TGTGCCAGCAGCCTGGGCGGGGGTAACTATGGCTACACCTTC. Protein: CASSLGGGNYGYTF.

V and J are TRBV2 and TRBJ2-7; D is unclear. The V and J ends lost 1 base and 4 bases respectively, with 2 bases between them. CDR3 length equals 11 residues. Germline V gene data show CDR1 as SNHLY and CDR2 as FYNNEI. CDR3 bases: TGTGCCAGCAGTGAAGTGTACGAGCAGTACTTC. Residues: CASSEVYEQYF.

The CDR3 DNA follows: TGTGCCAGCAGTCCCGCCGAGTCCCGGCGGGCAGATACGCAGTATTTT. It codes for CASSPAESRRADTQYF. This chain links TRBV25-1 with TRBJ2-3; tentatively, D is TRBD2 (5 bases). CDR3 size: 16 residues. Germline-derived CDR1 and CDR2 are MGHDK and SYGVNS. V was shortened by 5 bases and J by 4 bases, with 19 bases between the two germline ends.

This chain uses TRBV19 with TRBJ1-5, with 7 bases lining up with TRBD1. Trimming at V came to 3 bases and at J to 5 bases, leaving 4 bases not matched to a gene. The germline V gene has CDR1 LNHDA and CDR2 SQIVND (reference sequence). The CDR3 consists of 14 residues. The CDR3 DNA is TGTGCCAGTAGTATCTTTACAGGGGATCAGCCCCAGCATTTT. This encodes CASSIFTGDQPQHF.

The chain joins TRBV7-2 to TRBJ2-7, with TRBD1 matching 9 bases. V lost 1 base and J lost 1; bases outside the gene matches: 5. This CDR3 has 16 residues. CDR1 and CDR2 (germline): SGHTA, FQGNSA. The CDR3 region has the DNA TGTGCCAGCAGCTTAGGAATTGGACAGGGGTCCTACGAGCAGTACTTC. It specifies CASSLGIGQGSYEQYF.

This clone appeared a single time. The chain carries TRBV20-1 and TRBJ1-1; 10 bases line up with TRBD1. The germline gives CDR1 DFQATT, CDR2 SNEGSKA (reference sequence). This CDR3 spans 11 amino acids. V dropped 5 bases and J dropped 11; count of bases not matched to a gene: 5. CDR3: CSAYQTGGAFF. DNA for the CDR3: TGCAGTGCTTACCAGACAGGGGGCGCTTTCTTT.

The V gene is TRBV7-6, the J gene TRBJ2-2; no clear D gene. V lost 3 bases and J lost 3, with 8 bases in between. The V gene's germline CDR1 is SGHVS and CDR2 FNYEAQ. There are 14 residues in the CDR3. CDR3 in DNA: TGTGCCAGCAGCTTTGGGCAGGACACCGGGGAGCTGTTTTTT. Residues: CASSFGQDTGELFF.

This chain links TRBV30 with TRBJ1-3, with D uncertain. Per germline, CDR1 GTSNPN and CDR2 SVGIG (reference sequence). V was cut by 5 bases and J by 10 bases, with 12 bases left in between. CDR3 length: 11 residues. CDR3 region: CAWAGLVTIYF. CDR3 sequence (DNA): TGTGCCTGGGCCGGCCTGGTAACCATATATTTT. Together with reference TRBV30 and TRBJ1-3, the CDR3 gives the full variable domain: SQTIHQWPATLVQPVGSPLSLECTVEGTSNPNLYWYRQAAGRGLQLLFYSVGIGQISSEVPQNLSASRPQDRQFILSSKKLLLSDSGFYLCAWAGLVTIYFGEGSWLTVV.

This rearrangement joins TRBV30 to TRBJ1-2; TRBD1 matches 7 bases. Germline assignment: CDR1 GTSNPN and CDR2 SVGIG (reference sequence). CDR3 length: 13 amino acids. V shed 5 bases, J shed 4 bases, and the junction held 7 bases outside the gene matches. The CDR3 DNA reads TGTGCCTGGGCTGAGGGGGCAGGCTATGGCTACACCTTC. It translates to CAWAEGAGYGYTF. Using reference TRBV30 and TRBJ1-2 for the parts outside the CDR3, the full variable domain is SQTIHQWPATLVQPVGSPLSLECTVEGTSNPNLYWYRQAAGRGLQLLFYSVGIGQISSEVPQNLSASRPQDRQFILSSKKLLLSDSGFYLCAWAEGAGYGYTFGSGTRLTVV.

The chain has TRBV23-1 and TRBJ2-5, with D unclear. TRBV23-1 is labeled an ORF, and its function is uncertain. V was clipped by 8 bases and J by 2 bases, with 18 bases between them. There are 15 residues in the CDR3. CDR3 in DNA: TGCGCCAGCGTAGTGAACTCGATGACACAAGAGACCCAGTACTTC. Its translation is CASVVNSMTQETQYF.

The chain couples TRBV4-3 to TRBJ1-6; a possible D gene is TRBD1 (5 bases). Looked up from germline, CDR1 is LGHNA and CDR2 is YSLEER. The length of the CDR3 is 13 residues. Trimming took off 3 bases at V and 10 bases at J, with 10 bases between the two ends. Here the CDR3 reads CASSQGGGSPLHF. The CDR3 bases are TGCGCCAGCAGCCAGGGGGGTGGGTCACCCCTCCACTTT.

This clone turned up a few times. The CDR3 DNA reads as TGCGCTGGGGGGGACTATGGCTACACCTTC. Translation gives CAGGDYGYTF. V and J are TRBV29-1 and TRBJ1-2, with D perhaps matching TRBD1 (5 bases). The germline V gene encodes CDR1 SQVTM and CDR2 ANQGSEA. CDR3 length: 10 residues.

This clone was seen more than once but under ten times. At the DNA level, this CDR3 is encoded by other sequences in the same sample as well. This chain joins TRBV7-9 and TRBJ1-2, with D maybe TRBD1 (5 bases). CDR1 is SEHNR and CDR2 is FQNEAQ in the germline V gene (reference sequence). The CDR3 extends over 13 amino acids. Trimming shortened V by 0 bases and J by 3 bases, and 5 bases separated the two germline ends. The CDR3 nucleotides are TGTGCCAGCAGCTTAGCGGGGGACTATGGCTACACCTTC. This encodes CASSLAGDYGYTF.

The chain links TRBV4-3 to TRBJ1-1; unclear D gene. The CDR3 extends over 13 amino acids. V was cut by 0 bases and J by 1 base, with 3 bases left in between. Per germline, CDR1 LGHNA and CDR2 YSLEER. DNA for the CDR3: TGCGCCAGCAGCCAAGATACGAACACTGAAGCTTTCTTT. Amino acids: CASSQDTNTEAFF.

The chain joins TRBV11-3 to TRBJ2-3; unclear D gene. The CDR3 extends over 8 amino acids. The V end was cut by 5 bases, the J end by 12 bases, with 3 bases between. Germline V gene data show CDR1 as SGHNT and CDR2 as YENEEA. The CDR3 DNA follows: TGTGCCAGCAGCCCACAGTATTTT. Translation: CASSPQYF.

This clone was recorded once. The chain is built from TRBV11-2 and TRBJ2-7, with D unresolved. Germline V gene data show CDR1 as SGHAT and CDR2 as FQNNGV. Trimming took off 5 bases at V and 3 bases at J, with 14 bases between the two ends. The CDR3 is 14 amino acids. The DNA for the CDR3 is TGTGCCAGCAGCCTCACATCCGGCAGCTACGAGCAGTACTTC. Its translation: CASSLTSGSYEQYF.

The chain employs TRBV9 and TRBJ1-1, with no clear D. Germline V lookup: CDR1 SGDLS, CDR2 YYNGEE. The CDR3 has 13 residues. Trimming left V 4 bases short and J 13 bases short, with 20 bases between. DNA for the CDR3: TGTGCCAGCAGCCTCTCAGTAGAAACAAGGAGTTTCTTT. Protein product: CASSLSVETRSFF.

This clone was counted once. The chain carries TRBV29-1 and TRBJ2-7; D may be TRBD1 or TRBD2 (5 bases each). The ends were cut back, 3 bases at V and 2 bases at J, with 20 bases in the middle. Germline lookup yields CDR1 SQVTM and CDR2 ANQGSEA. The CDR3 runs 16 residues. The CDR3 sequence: CSVEVGGGRNTYEQYF. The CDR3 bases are TGCAGCGTTGAGGTCGGTGGGGGACGGAATACCTACGAGCAGTACTTC.

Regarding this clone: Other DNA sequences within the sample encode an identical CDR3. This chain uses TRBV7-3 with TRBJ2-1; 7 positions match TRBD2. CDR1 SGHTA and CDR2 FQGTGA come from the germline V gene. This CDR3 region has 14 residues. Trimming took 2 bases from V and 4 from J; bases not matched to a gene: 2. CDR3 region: CASSLGREYNEQFF. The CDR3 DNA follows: TGTGCCAGCAGCTTAGGGAGGGAATACAATGAGCAGTTCTTC.

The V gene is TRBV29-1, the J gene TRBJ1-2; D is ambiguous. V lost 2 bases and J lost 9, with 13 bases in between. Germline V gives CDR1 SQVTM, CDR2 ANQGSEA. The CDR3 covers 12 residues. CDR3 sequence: CSVELGSVSYTF. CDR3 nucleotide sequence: TGCAGCGTTGAACTGGGGTCCGTTAGCTACACCTTC.